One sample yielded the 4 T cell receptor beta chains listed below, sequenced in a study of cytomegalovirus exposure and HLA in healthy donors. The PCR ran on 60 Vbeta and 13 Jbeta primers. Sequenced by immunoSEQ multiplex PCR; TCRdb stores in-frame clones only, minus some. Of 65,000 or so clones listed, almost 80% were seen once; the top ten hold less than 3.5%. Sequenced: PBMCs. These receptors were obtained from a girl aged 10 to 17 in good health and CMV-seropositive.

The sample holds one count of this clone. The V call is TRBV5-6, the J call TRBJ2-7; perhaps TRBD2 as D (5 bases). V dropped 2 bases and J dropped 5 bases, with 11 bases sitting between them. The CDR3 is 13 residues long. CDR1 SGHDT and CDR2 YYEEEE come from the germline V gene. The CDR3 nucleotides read TGTGCCAGCAGCTTAGGCAGTAGCGACGAGCAGTACTTC. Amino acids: CASSLGSSDEQYF. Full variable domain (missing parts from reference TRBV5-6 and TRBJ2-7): DAGVTQSPTHLIKTRGQQVTLRCSPKSGHDTVSWYQQALGQGPQFIFQYYEEEERQRGNFPDRFSGHQFPNYSSELNVNALLLGDSALYLCASSLGSSDEQYFGPGTRLTVT.

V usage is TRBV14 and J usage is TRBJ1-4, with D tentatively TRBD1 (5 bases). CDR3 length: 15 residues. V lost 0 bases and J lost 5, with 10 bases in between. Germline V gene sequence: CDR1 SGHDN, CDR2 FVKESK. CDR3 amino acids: CASSQESRANEKLFF. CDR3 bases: TGTGCCAGCAGCCAAGAATCCAGGGCGAATGAAAAACTGTTTTTT.

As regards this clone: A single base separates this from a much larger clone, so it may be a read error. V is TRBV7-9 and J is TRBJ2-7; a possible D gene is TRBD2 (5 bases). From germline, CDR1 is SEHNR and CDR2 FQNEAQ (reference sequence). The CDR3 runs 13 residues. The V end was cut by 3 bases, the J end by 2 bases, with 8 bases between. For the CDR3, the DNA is TGTGCCAGCAGCTTCGGGGATACCTACGAGCAGTACTTC. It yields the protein CASSFGDTYEQYF.

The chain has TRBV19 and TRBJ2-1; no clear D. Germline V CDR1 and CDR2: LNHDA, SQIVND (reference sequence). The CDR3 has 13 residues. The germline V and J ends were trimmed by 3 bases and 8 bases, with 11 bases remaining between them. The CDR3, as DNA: TGTGCCAGTAGTATCATCGGAACAGATGAGCAGTTCTTC. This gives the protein CASSIIGTDEQFF.